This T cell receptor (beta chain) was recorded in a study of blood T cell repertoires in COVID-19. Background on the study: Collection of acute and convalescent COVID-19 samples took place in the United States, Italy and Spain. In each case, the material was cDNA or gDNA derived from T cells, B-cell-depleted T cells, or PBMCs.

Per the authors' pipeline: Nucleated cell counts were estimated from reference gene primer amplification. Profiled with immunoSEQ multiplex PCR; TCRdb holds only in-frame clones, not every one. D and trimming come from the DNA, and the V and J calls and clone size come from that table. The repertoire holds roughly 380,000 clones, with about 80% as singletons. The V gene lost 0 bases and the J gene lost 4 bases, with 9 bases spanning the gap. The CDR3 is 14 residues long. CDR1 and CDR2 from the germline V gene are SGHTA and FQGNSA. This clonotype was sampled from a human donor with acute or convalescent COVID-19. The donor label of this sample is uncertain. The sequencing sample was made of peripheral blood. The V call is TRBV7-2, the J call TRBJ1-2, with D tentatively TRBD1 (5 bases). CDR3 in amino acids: CASSLAGVPYGYTF. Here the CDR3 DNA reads TGTGCCAGCAGCTTAGCAGGGGTCCCCTATGGCTACACCTTC. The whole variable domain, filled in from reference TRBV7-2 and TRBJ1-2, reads GAGVSQSPSNKVTEKGKDVELRCDPISGHTALYWYRQSLGQGLEFLIYFQGNSAPDKSGLPSDRFSAERTGGSVSTLTIQRTQQEDSAVYLCASSLAGVPYGYTFGSGTRLTVV.